This passage covers 11 T cell receptor beta chains from one sample sequenced in a study of blood T cell repertoires in COVID-19. Method: immunoSEQ multiplex PCR; TCRdb's copy keeps in-frame clones and lacks some. This sample yields hundreds of thousands of clones, of which 89% are seen a single time; approximately 9.8% belongs to the top ten. Sample: PBMCs or T cells enriched from blood (not recorded which). The receptors shown here come from a middle-aged woman who had recovered from COVID-19.

The chain carries TRBV5-5 and TRBJ1-4, with D perhaps TRBD1 (5 bases). The germline CDR1 and CDR2 sequences are SGHKS and YYEKEE (reference sequence). Trimming took off 0 bases at V and 5 bases at J, with 8 bases between the two ends. The CDR3 totals 14 residues. The CDR3 loop reads CASSLGQQNEKLFF. For the CDR3, the DNA is TGTGCCAGCAGCTTGGGACAGCAGAATGAAAAACTGTTTTTT. Combining the CDR3 with reference TRBV5-5 and TRBJ1-4 gives the whole variable domain DAGVTQSPTHLIKTRGQQVTLRCSPISGHKSVSWYQQVLGQGPQFIFQYYEKEERGRGNFPDRFSARQFPNYSSELNVNALLLGDSALYLCASSLGQQNEKLFFGSGTQLSVL.

V usage is TRBV11-3 and J usage is TRBJ1-5, with TRBD1 as a possible D gene (5 bases). Trimming removed 3 bases from V and 0 bases from J, with 24 bases in between. CDR1 and CDR2 (germline): SGHNT, YENEEA. The CDR3 has 20 amino acids. The CDR3 DNA is TGTGCCAGCAGCTTTCTGGGCGTAGGACACCTAAGTCGTAGCAATCAGCCCCAGCATTTT. Protein: CASSFLGVGHLSRSNQPQHF. The whole variable domain, remainder taken from reference TRBV11-3 and TRBJ1-5, is EAGVVQSPRYKIIEKKQPVAFWCNPISGHNTLYWYLQNLGQGPELLIRYENEEAVDDSQLPKDRFSAERLKGVDSTLKIQPAELGDSAVYLCASSFLGVGHLSRSNQPQHFGDGTRLSIL.

The chain combines TRBV6-2 or TRBV6-3 with TRBJ2-5; the D gene is possibly TRBD2 (5 bases). Germline V CDR1 and CDR2: MNHEY, SVGEGT. Trimming stripped 5 bases from V and 0 bases from J, with 13 bases between. This CDR3 contains 15 residues. CDR3 protein: CASSGRVDYQETQYF. CDR3 DNA sequence: TGTGCCAGCAGTGGGCGGGTGGACTACCAAGAGACCCAGTACTTC.

The rearrangement uses TRBV19 and TRBJ1-4; weak D call: TRBD1 (6 bases). V lost 5 bases and J lost 0, with 10 bases in between. This CDR3 comprises 15 residues. Per germline, CDR1 LNHDA and CDR2 SQIVND (reference sequence). The CDR3, as DNA: TGTGCCAGTAGTCCCCACAGGGCAACTAATGAAAAACTGTTTTTT. This translates into CASSPHRATNEKLFF. The whole variable domain, remainder taken from reference TRBV19 and TRBJ1-4, is DGGITQSPKYLFRKEGQNVTLSCEQNLNHDAMYWYRQDPGQGLRLIYYSQIVNDFQKGDIAEGYSVSREKKESFPLTVTSAQKNPTAFYLCASSPHRATNEKLFFGSGTQLSVL.

The chain recombines TRBV5-1 with TRBJ2-1; TRBD1 might be the D (5 bases). V dropped 1 base and J dropped 10 bases, with 12 bases sitting between them. CDR3 length equals 13 residues. Germline V gene data show CDR1 as SGHRS and CDR2 as YFSETQ. This CDR3 is CASSLLGAREQFF. The CDR3 DNA is TGCGCCAGCAGCTTGTTAGGGGCGAGGGAGCAGTTCTTC.

The V gene is TRBV7-2, the J gene TRBJ2-7, with 10 bases that match TRBD1. Germline V gene lookup returns CDR1 SGHTA and CDR2 FQGNSA. The V and J ends lost 3 bases and 8 bases, in that order; junction bases with no gene match: 7. This CDR3 has 14 amino acids. In nucleotides, the CDR3 is TGTGCCAGCAGCTTTGACAGGGGGCCCTTACAGCAGTACTTC. Protein product: CASSFDRGPLQQYF.

The chain couples TRBV27 to TRBJ2-7, with D possibly matching TRBD2 (5 bases). CDR3 size: 15 residues. V was cut by 5 bases and J by 4 bases, with 18 bases left in between. Germline CDR1 MNHEY, CDR2 SMNVEV (reference sequence). CDR3 sequence (DNA): TGTGCCAGCAGTCCCTCCGGGGTGGCCGAATACGAGCAGTACTTC. Translating it yields CASSPSGVAEYEQYF.

This chain joins TRBV3-1 (or the pseudogene TRBV3-2) and TRBJ1-2; 7 bases map to TRBD1. J lost 5 bases, V lost 1 base, and 10 bases had no gene match. There are 16 residues in the CDR3. The germline V gene has CDR1 LGHDT and CDR2 YNNKEL (reference sequence). The CDR3 sequence is CASSQARGVPRYGYTF. CDR3 nucleotide sequence: TGTGCCAGCAGCCAAGCCAGGGGGGTCCCTAGGTATGGCTACACCTTC.

The genes are TRBV5-1 and TRBJ2-4; 10 nucleotides match TRBD1. This CDR3 has 16 residues. Trimming removed 4 bases from V and 2 bases from J; junction bases left unmatched: 6. Germline V gene lookup returns CDR1 SGHRS and CDR2 YFSETQ. CDR3 sequence: CASSLRQGATKNIQYF. In DNA, the CDR3 is TGCGCCAGCAGCCTCCGACAGGGGGCAACCAAAAACATTCAGTACTTC.

This clone came up a few times. The chain couples TRBV3-1 (or the pseudogene TRBV3-2) to TRBJ1-2, with TRBD1 identical over 9 bases. The CDR3 has 17 amino acids. Germline lookup yields CDR1 LGHDT and CDR2 YNNKEL (reference sequence). V lost 1 base, J lost 4 bases, and 10 bases stayed unmatched. In DNA form, the CDR3 reads TGTGCCAGCAGCCAAGGTCTGGGACAGGGCGGGGGCTATGGCTACACCTTC. Its translation is CASSQGLGQGGGYGYTF.

The table lists this clone with a few counts. The chain joins TRBV7-2 to TRBJ1-1; D possibly corresponds to TRBD1 (6 bases). The ends were cut back, 7 bases at V and 4 bases at J, with 16 bases in the middle. This CDR3 has 14 residues. Germline values: CDR1 SGHTA, CDR2 FQGNSA. The CDR3 region is CASTPGTTGTEAFF. The CDR3 DNA reads as TGTGCCAGCACCCCCGGGACAACGGGCACTGAAGCTTTCTTT. Full variable domain (remainder filled in from reference TRBV7-2 and TRBJ1-1): GAGVSQSPSNKVTEKGKDVELRCDPISGHTALYWYRQSLGQGLEFLIYFQGNSAPDKSGLPSDRFSAERTGGSVSTLTIQRTQQEDSAVYLCASTPGTTGTEAFFGQGTRLTVV.